This T cell receptor (beta chain) was documented in a study of blood T cell repertoires in COVID-19. Study at large: The United States, Italy and Spain were the sources of the acute and convalescent COVID-19 samples. Sources were T cells, B-cell-depleted T cells, or PBMCs; the material itself was cDNA or gDNA.

Per the study methods: Scientists estimated how many nucleated cells there were by amplifying reference gene primers. Sequencing used immunoSEQ multiplex PCR; TCRdb keeps in-frame clones, though not all of them. That table furnishes V, J and clone size, whereas the DNA furnished D and trimming. The table records about 150,000 clones, roughly nine tenths of them present only once. This CDR3 is built from 13 residues. Germline lookup yields CDR1 SNHLY and CDR2 FYNNEI. V shed 7 bases and J shed 1 base, with 11 bases lying between them. The specimen was peripheral blood. J is TRBJ2-7 and V is TRBV2, with D possibly TRBD1 on 5 matching bases. The receptor comes from a man between 45 and 60 years old with acute or convalescent COVID-19. In DNA form, the CDR3 reads TGTGCCAGCATGTTCGACAGTTCCTACGAGCAGTACTTC. Translating it yields CASMFDSSYEQYF.